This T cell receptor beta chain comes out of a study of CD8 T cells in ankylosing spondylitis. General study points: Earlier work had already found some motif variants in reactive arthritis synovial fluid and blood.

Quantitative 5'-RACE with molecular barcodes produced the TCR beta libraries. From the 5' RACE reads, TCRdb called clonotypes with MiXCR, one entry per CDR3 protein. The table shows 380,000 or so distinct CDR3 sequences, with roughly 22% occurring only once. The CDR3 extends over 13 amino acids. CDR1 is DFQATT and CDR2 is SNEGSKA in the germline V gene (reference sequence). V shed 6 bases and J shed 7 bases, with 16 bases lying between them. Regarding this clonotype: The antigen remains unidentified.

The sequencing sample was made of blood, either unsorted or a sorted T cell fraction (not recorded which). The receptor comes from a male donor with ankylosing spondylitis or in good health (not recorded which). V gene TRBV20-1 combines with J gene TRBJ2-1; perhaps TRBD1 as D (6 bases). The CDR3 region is CSATSGQTNEQFF. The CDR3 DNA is TGCAGTGCAACATCCGGACAGACTAATGAGCAGTTCTTC.